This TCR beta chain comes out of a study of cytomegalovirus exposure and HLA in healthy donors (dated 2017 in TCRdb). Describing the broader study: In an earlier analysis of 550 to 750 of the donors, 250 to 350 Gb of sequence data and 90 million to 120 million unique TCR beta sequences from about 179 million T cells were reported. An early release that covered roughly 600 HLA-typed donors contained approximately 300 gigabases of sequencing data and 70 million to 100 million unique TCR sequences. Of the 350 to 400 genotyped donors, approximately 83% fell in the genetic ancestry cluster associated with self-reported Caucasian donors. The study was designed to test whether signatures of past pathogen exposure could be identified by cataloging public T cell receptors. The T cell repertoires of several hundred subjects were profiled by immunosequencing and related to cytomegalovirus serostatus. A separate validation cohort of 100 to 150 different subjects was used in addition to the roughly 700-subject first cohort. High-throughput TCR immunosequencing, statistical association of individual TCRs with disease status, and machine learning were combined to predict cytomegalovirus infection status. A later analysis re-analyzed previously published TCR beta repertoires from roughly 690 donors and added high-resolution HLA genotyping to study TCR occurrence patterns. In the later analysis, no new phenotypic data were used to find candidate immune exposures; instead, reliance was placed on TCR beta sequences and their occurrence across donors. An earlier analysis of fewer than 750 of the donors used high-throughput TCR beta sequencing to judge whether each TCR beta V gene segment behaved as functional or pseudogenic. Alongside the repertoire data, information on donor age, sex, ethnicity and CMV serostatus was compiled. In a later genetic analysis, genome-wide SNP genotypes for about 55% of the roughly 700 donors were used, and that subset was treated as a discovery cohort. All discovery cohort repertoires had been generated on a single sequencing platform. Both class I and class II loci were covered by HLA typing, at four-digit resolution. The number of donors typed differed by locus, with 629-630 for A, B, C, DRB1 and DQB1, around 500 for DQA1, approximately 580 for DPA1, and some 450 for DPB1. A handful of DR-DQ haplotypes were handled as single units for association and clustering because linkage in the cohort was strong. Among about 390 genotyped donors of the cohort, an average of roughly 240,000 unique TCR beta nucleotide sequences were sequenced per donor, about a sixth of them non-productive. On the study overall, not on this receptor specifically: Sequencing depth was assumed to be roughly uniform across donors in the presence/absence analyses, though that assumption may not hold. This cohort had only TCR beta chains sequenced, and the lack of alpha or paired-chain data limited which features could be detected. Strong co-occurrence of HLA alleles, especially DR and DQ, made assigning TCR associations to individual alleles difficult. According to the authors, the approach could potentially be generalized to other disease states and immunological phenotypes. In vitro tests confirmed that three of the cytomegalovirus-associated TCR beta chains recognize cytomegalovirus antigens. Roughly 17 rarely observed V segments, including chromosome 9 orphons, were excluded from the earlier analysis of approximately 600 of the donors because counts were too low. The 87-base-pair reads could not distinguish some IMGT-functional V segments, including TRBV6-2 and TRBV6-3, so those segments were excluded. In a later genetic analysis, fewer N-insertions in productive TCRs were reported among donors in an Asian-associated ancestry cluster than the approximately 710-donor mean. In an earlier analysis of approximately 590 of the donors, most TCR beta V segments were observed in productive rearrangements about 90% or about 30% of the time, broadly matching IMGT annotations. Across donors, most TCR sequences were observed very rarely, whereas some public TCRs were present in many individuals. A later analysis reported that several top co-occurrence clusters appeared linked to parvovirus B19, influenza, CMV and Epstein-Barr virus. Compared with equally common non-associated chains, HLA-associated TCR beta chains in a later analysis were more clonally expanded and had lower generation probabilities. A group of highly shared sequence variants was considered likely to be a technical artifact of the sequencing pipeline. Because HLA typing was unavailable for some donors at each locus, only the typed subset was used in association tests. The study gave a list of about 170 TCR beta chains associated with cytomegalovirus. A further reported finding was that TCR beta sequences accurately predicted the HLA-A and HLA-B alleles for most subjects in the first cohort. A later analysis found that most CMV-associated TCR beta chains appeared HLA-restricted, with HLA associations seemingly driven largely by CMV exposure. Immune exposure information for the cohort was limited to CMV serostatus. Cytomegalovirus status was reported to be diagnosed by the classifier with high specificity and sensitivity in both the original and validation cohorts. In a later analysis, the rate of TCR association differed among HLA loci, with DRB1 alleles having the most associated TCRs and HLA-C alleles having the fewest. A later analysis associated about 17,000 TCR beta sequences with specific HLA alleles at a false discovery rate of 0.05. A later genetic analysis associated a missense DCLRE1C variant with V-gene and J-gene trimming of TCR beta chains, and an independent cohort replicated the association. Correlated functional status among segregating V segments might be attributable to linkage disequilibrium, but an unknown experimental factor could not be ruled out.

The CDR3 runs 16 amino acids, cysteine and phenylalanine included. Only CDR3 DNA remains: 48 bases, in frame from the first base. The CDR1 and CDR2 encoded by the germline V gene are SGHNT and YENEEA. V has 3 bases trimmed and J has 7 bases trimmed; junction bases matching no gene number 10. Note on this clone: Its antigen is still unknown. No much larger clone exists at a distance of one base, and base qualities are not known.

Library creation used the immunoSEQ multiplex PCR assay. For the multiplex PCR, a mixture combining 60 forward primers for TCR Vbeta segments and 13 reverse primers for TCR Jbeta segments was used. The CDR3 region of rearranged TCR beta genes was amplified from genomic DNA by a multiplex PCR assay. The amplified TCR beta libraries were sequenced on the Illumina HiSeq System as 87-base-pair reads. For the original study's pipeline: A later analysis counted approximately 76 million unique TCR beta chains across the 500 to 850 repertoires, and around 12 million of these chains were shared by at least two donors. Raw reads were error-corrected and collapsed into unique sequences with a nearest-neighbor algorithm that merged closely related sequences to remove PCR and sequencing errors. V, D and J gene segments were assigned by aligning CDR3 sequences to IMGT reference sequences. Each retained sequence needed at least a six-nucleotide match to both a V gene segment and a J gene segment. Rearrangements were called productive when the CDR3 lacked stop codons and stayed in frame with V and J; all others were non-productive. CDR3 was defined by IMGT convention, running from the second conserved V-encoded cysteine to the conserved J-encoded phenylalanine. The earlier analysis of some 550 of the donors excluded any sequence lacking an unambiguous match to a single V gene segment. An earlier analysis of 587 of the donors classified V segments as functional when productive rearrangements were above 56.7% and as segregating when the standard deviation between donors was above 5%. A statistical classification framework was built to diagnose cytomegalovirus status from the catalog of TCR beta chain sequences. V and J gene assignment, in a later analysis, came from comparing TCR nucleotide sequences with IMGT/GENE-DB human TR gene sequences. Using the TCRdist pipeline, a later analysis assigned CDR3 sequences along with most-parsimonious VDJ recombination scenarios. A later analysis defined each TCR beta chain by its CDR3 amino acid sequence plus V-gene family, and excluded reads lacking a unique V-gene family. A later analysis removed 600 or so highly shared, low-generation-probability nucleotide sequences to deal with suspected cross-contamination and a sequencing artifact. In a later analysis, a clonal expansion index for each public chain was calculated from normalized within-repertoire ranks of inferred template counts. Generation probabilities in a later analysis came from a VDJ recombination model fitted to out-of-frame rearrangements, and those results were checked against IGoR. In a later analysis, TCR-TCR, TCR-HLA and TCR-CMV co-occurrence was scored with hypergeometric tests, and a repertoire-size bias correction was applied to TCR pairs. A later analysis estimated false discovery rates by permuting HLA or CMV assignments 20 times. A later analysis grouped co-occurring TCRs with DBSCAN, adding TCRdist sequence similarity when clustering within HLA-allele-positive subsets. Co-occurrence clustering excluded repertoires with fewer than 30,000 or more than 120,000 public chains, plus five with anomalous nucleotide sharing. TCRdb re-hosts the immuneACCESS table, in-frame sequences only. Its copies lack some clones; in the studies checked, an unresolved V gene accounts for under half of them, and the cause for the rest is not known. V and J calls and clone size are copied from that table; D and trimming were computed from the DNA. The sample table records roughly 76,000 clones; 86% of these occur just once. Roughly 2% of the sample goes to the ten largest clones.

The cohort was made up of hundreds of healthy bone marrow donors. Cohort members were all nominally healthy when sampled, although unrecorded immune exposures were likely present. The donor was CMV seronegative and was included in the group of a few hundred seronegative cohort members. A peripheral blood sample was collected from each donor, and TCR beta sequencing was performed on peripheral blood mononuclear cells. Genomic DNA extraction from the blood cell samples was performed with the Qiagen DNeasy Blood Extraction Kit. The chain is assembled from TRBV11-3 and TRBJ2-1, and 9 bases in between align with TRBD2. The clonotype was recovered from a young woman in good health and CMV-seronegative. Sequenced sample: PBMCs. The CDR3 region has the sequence CASSFRGDSGRNEQFF. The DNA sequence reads TGTGCCAGCAGCTTCAGGGGTGATAGCGGGAGAAATGAGCAGTTCTTC.